The 5 T cell receptor beta chains in this list originate from one sample, sequenced in a study of beta chain features in type 1 diabetes. Sequenced material consisted of expressed TCRB transcripts (all of the isolated RNA was reverse transcribed). Measured with immunoSEQ multiplex PCR; TCRdb has only the in-frame clones, and not every one. Among roughly 300,000 clones listed, around 15% were seen once. Material: central memory CD4+ T cells from blood. These receptors originate from a young man in good health.

This clone was picked up many times. The genes are TRBV12-5 and TRBJ1-1; D is ambiguous. Trimming shortened V by 4 bases and J by 11 bases, and 20 bases separated the two germline ends. The CDR3 sequence is 14 residues long. Germline CDR1 is LGHNT and CDR2 is FRNRAP. In DNA form, the CDR3 reads TGTGCTAGTGGTTCATTCTCCCGACTGAGGAGGGCTTTCTTT. Protein product: CASGSFSRLRRAFF.

The J gene is TRBJ2-1, the V gene TRBV19, with D perhaps being TRBD1 or TRBD2 (6 bases each). The CDR3 spans 16 residues. V gave up 6 bases and J gave up 7 bases, with 22 bases separating them. Per the germline V gene, CDR1 is LNHDA and CDR2 is SQIVND (reference sequence). The DNA for the CDR3 is TGTGCCAGTAGCCCTGGGATGGGGGGCGCGGAAAATGAGCAGTTCTTC. It encodes CASSPGMGGAENEQFF.

This chain's CDR3 is CASSPDPSTDTQYF. The CDR3 DNA reads TGTGCCAGCAGCCCAGACCCCTCCACAGATACGCAGTATTTT. The gene calls are TRBV7-2 and TRBJ2-3; D call uncertain. Germline V gene lookup returns CDR1 SGHTA and CDR2 FQGNSA. The CDR3 contains 14 residues. The V end was cut by 5 bases, the J end by 2 bases, with 11 bases between.

This clone was seen more than once but under ten times. The chain employs TRBV6-5 and TRBJ2-4; TRBD2 matches 7 bases. Trimming removed 0 bases from V and 6 bases from J; junction bases left unmatched: 8. The length of the CDR3 is 16 residues. The germline gives CDR1 MNHEY, CDR2 SVGAGI. CDR3 DNA sequence: TGTGCCAGCAGTTACTCGACTAGCCTAGGCGGAAACATTCAGTACTTC. Its protein is CASSYSTSLGGNIQYF.

Concerning this clone: This same CDR3 is encoded by further DNA sequences in the sample. The chain uses TRBV18 and TRBJ2-7, with 8 nucleotides matching TRBD2. The germline V gene encodes CDR1 KGHSH and CDR2 LQKENI. J lost 7 bases, V lost 5 bases, and 7 bases had no gene match. The CDR3 spans 13 residues. CDR3: CASSTGTREEQYV. CDR3 DNA: TGTGCCAGCTCAACCGGGACTAGAGAGGAGCAGTACGTC.